This paragraph covers one T cell receptor beta chain sequence. The sample belongs to a study of blood T cell repertoires in COVID-19. About the research overall: Researchers got acute and convalescent COVID-19 samples from the United States, Italy and Spain. Sample material is recorded as cDNA or gDNA derived from T cells, B-cell-depleted T cells, or PBMCs.

With V trimmed by 2 bases and J by 4 bases, 10 bases remained unmatched. This CDR3 has 16 residues. Germline V gives CDR1 KGHDR, CDR2 SFDVKD. Produced via immunoSEQ multiplex PCR; TCRdb's table is partial and in-frame only. Among about 100,000 clones listed, 85% to 95% were seen once. Source material: peripheral blood. This TCR came from a man aged 50 or older with active COVID-19. This chain links TRBV24-1 with TRBJ2-7, with 7 bases fitting TRBD1. The chain's CDR3 is CATSDSRTGSGYEQYF. CDR3 nucleotide sequence: TGTGCCACCAGTGATTCGCGGACAGGATCCGGTTACGAGCAGTACTTC.